These 17 T cell receptor beta chains came from one sample sequenced in a study of T cell responses to AZD1222 COVID-19 vaccine (TCRdb year 2021). The time point label here, explained by the study, means: baseline before first vaccination. To prepare the library, the immunoSEQ multiplex PCR assay was applied. Drawn from immuneACCESS, this table holds only the in-frame rearrangements with V and J called that TCRdb kept. Clones are partly lost; checked studies trace under half to an unresolved V gene and leave the rest unexplained. For this sample the table gives about 100,000 clones, of which around nine tenths were detected only once. Together, the top ten hold approximately 15% of the sample. The source material was peripheral blood, sampled on day 0 of AZD1222 vaccination. The receptors come from an adult in good health.

The chain combines TRBV5-1 with TRBJ2-5, with D uncertain. V was pared by 1 base and J by 7 bases, with 11 bases between. Germline V lookup: CDR1 SGHRS, CDR2 YFSETQ. The CDR3 runs 13 residues. This CDR3 reads CASSLLVGRTQYF. CDR3 coding DNA: TGCGCCAGCAGCTTGTTGGTCGGCAGGACCCAGTACTTC.

The chain recombines TRBV9 with TRBJ2-1, with 9 bases aligning to TRBD1. The CDR3 consists of 14 residues. Germline loops: CDR1 SGDLS, CDR2 YYNGEE. The trim removed 3 bases at V and 6 bases at J, leaving 4 bases unmatched. CDR3 DNA: TGTGCCAGCAGCGCCGGGACAGGGCTCAATGAGCAGTTCTTC. It codes for CASSAGTGLNEQFF.

V gene TRBV9 combines with J gene TRBJ1-1; TRBD1 is a possible D gene (6 bases). V was trimmed by 4 bases and J by 2 bases, leaving 15 bases between them. Germline V gene sequence: CDR1 SGDLS, CDR2 YYNGEE. The CDR3 totals 15 residues. The CDR3 coding sequence is TGTGCCAGCAGCAAATCGGGGGCACGAAACACTGAAGCTTTCTTT. Amino acids: CASSKSGARNTEAFF.

This clone was observed once. The chain employs TRBV7-6 and TRBJ2-2; TRBD2 matches 8 bases. The CDR3 spans 15 residues. With V trimmed by 2 bases and J by 1 base, 0 bases remained unmatched. Germline CDR1 reads SGHVS; CDR2 reads FNYEAQ. The CDR3 DNA is TGTGCCAGCAGCTTAAGCGGGGGGAACACCGGGGAGCTGTTTTTT. Its translation is CASSLSGGNTGELFF.

The chain uses TRBV27 and TRBJ1-2, with a weak D call TRBD1 (6 bases). The CDR3 has 16 residues. CDR1 and CDR2 (germline): MNHEY, SMNVEV (reference sequence). V was pared by 0 bases and J by 1 base, with 12 bases between. The CDR3 DNA is TGTGCCAGCAGTTTATCGGCAGGGGACTTTAACTATGGCTACACCTTC. Translated, it gives CASSLSAGDFNYGYTF.

This sequence joins TRBV5-1 and TRBJ1-4, with TRBD1 matching over 7 bases. Per germline, CDR1 SGHRS and CDR2 YFSETQ. The CDR3 totals 14 residues. The J segment lost 8 bases and the V segment lost 0 bases, leaving 4 bases of the junction unmatched. In nucleotides, the CDR3 is TGCGCCAGCAGCTTGGTGACAGGGCAAGAAAAACTGTTTTTT. Amino acid sequence: CASSLVTGQEKLFF. Drawing the rest from reference TRBV5-1 and TRBJ1-4, the complete variable domain is KAGVTQTPRYLIKTRGQQVTLSCSPISGHRSVSWYQQTPGQGLQFLFEYFSETQRNKGNFPGRFSGRQFSNSRSEMNVSTLELGDSALYLCASSLVTGQEKLFFGSGTQLSVL.

The J gene is TRBJ2-3, the V gene TRBV5-1, with 10 nucleotides matching TRBD2. Germline V gene data show CDR1 as SGHRS and CDR2 as YFSETQ. V was clipped by 2 bases and J by 5 bases; unmatched bases: 8. This CDR3 has 16 amino acids. The CDR3: CASSFYPSGSIDTQYF. In DNA form, the CDR3 reads TGCGCCAGCAGCTTTTATCCTAGCGGGAGTATAGATACGCAGTATTTT.

CDR3 DNA: TGTGCCAGCAGCTTAACGGGACAGGGCACCACACCGCAGTTCTTC. Protein sequence: CASSLTGQGTTPQFF. V usage is TRBV7-3 and J usage is TRBJ2-1; TRBD1 matches at 9 bases. Trimming took 0 bases from V and 12 from J; bases not matched to a gene: 9. The germline V gene encodes CDR1 SGHTA and CDR2 FQGTGA. CDR3 length: 15 amino acids.

This chain joins TRBV15 and TRBJ2-3, with D possibly TRBD2 on 5 matching bases. Trimming took 1 base from V and 2 from J, leaving 13 bases between them. CDR1 LNHNV and CDR2 YYDKDF come from the germline V gene (reference sequence). There are 16 residues in the CDR3. CDR3 sequence reads: CATSRGTASITDTQYF. CDR3 coding DNA: TGTGCCACCAGCAGAGGGACTGCCTCGATCACAGATACGCAGTATTTT. Using reference TRBV15 and TRBJ2-3 for the parts outside the CDR3, the full variable domain is DAMVIQNPRYQVTQFGKPVTLSCSQTLNHNVMYWYQQKSSQAPKLLFHYYDKDFNNEADTPDNFQSRRPNTSFCFLDIRSPGLGDTAMYLCATSRGTASITDTQYFGPGTRLTVL.

J is TRBJ2-5 and V is TRBV27; either TRBD1 or TRBD2 may fit D (5 bases each). V was clipped by 6 bases and J by 2 bases, with 16 bases between them. CDR1 is MNHEY, CDR2 SMNVEV, per germline (reference sequence). This CDR3 is 15 amino acids long. CDR3 sequence (DNA): TGTGCCAGCAGGGGGGTATGGACAACGCAAGAGACCCAGTACTTC. This encodes CASRGVWTTQETQYF.

The rearrangement joins TRBV5-1 to TRBJ2-7; D perhaps matches TRBD2 (5 bases). The V end lost 3 bases, the J end lost 3 bases, and 16 bases lay between the germline ends. CDR3 length: 15 residues. Germline values: CDR1 SGHRS, CDR2 YFSETQ. The CDR3 spells CASSYAAGANYEQYF. In nucleotides, the CDR3 is TGCGCCAGCAGCTACGCCGCGGGCGCCAACTACGAGCAGTACTTC. The full variable domain, with the rest looked up from reference TRBV5-1 and TRBJ2-7, is KAGVTQTPRYLIKTRGQQVTLSCSPISGHRSVSWYQQTPGQGLQFLFEYFSETQRNKGNFPGRFSGRQFSNSRSEMNVSTLELGDSALYLCASSYAAGANYEQYFGPGTRLTVT.

The V call is TRBV4-1, the J call TRBJ2-5; weak D call: TRBD1 (5 bases). The CDR3 extends over 15 amino acids. The germline V gene encodes CDR1 MGHRA and CDR2 YSYEKL. V lost 2 bases and J lost 0, with 10 bases in between. The CDR3 loop is CASSQWGPYQETQYF. CDR3 DNA: TGCGCCAGCAGCCAATGGGGCCCGTACCAAGAGACCCAGTACTTC.

The chain has TRBV18 and TRBJ1-5; tentative D call: TRBD1 (5 bases). Germline V gene lookup returns CDR1 KGHSH and CDR2 LQKENI. The V gene lost 3 bases and the J gene lost 4 bases, with 16 bases spanning the gap. CDR3 length: 16 amino acids. CDR3 residues: CASSPDSTALNQPQHF. CDR3 DNA sequence: TGTGCCAGCTCACCGGACTCGACAGCATTAAATCAGCCCCAGCATTTT. The full variable domain, rest sourced from reference TRBV18 and TRBJ1-5, is NAGVMQNPRHLVRRRGQEARLRCSPMKGHSHVYWYRQLPEEGLKFMVYLQKENIIDESGMPKERFSAEFPKEGPSILRIQQVVRGDSAAYFCASSPDSTALNQPQHFGDGTRLSIL.

CDR3: CAWRVEGNTIYF. The CDR3 bases are TGTGCCTGGAGGGTCGAGGGAAACACCATATATTTT. The rearrangement uses TRBV30 and TRBJ1-3; no clear D. The CDR3 has 12 residues. The V end lost 3 bases, the J end lost 4 bases, and 7 bases lay between the germline ends. Per germline, CDR1 GTSNPN and CDR2 SVGIG (reference sequence).

V usage is TRBV12-5 and J usage is TRBJ2-7; TRBD2 matches 12 bases. Trimming at V came to 1 base and at J to 5 bases, leaving 0 bases not matched to a gene. The V gene's germline CDR1 is LGHNT and CDR2 FRNRAP. The CDR3 consists of 14 residues. CDR3: CASGLGLAGDEQYF. The DNA of the CDR3 is TGTGCTAGTGGTTTGGGACTAGCGGGAGACGAGCAGTACTTC. The whole variable domain, filled in from reference TRBV12-5 and TRBJ2-7, reads DARVTQTPRHKVTEMGQEVTMRCQPILGHNTVFWYRQTMMQGLELLAYFRNRAPLDDSGMPKDRFSAEMPDATLATLKIQPSEPRDSAVYFCASGLGLAGDEQYFGPGTRLTVT.

This clone was found once. The chain combines TRBV25-1 with TRBJ2-2; D not resolved. V lost 3 bases to trimming and J lost 2 bases, with 10 bases between them. CDR3 size: 15 residues. CDR1 and CDR2 (germline): MGHDK, SYGVNS. Written as DNA, the CDR3 is TGTGCCAGCAGTGATATGACGAAAAACACCGGGGAGCTGTTTTTT. The encoded protein is CASSDMTKNTGELFF.

The V call is TRBV2, the J call TRBJ1-4; 11 nucleotides match TRBD1. This CDR3 spans 14 amino acids. V dropped 8 bases and J dropped 13; count of bases not matched to a gene: 12. CDR1 SNHLY and CDR2 FYNNEI come from the germline V gene. The CDR3 bases are TGTGCCAGCCGCCAAGGGACAGGGGGTTCGAGACTGTTTTTT. This translates into CASRQGTGGSRLFF.